Following are 25 T cell receptor beta chains from one sample sequenced in a study of shared T cell receptors in the human thymus. TCRdb's copy holds only in-frame clones and misses some; the assay was immunoSEQ multiplex PCR. The table has about 500,000 clones, 70% to 80% seen once; the top ten hold around 0.012%. These same data were also listed under a study on human thymus T cells.

Sequenced: thymocytes. These receptors were collected from a boy younger than two with a congenital heart defect.

This clone has only a few counts. The chain couples TRBV5-1 to TRBJ1-5, with 8 bases fitting TRBD1. The trim removed 0 bases at V and 6 bases at J, leaving 5 bases unmatched. The V gene's germline CDR1 is SGHRS and CDR2 YFSETQ. CDR3 length: 15 amino acids. The CDR3 loop is CASSLGTGGVQPQHF. As DNA, the CDR3 is TGCGCCAGCAGCTTGGGTACAGGGGGGGTTCAGCCCCAGCATTTT.

The V and J genes are TRBV27 and TRBJ2-4; perhaps TRBD1 as D (6 bases). The CDR3 extends over 13 amino acids. V was cut by 6 bases and J by 6 bases, with 12 bases left in between. The germline V gene has CDR1 MNHEY and CDR2 SMNVEV (reference sequence). CDR3 nucleotides: TGTGCCAGCAGAAGCGACAGGAGAAACATTCAGTACTTC. As protein: CASRSDRRNIQYF.

The chain joins TRBV6-5 to TRBJ1-3; 8 positions match TRBD1. The J segment lost 0 bases and the V segment lost 2 bases, leaving 0 bases of the junction unmatched. CDR1 MNHEY and CDR2 SVGAGI come from the germline V gene. This CDR3 contains 15 residues. CDR3 region: CASSYDRGSGNTIYF. The DNA of the CDR3 is TGTGCCAGCAGTTACGACAGGGGCTCTGGAAACACCATATATTTT.

The chain carries TRBV7-9 and TRBJ2-1, with 7 bases aligning to TRBD2. Germline V gene sequence: CDR1 SEHNR, CDR2 FQNEAQ (reference sequence). V dropped 4 bases and J dropped 3; count of bases not matched to a gene: 9. The CDR3 runs 16 residues. Written as DNA, the CDR3 is TGTGCCAGCAGCTGGGGCGTCCAGCGGGGCTACAATGAGCAGTTCTTC. It is translated as CASSWGVQRGYNEQFF.

V and J are TRBV5-8 and TRBJ1-5; no definite D call. Germline assignment: CDR1 SGHTS and CDR2 YDEGEE. This CDR3 has 15 amino acids. Between the trimmed V and J ends, which lost 4 bases and 2 bases, there was a span of 13 bases. CDR3 sequence: CASSVIRGGNQPQHF. Here the CDR3 DNA reads TGTGCCAGCAGCGTTATCCGGGGTGGCAATCAGCCCCAGCATTTT.

V is TRBV4-2 and J is TRBJ1-1, with TRBD1 matching over 8 bases. This CDR3 contains 14 residues. Germline CDR1 and CDR2: LGHNA and YNFKEQ. V dropped 5 bases and J dropped 5; count of bases not matched to a gene: 7. CDR3 in amino acids: CASSYPDRVTEAFF. In DNA, the CDR3 is TGTGCCAGCAGCTACCCGGACAGGGTAACTGAAGCTTTCTTT.

V and J are TRBV4-3 and TRBJ2-5, with 12 bases aligning to TRBD2. The junction had 16 bases not matched to a gene; V was cut back by 3 bases and J by 5 bases. This CDR3 is 19 amino acids long. The V gene's germline CDR1 is LGHNA and CDR2 YSLEER. CDR3 protein: CASSQTISSGRALLETQYF. CDR3 sequence (DNA): TGCGCCAGCAGCCAGACTATTTCTAGCGGGAGGGCCCTACTGGAGACCCAGTACTTC.

This chain uses TRBV28 with TRBJ1-4, with D perhaps matching TRBD1 (5 bases). Trimming took 4 bases from V and 7 from J, leaving 16 bases between them. This CDR3 contains 15 residues. Germline CDR1 MDHEN, CDR2 SYDVKM. The CDR3 sequence: CASSSPGEGSEKLFF. The CDR3 DNA follows: TGTGCCAGCAGTTCCCCGGGGGAGGGAAGTGAAAAACTGTTTTTT.

This clone was observed a single time. The rearrangement links TRBV4-1 to TRBJ2-5; 8 bases match TRBD1. This CDR3 has 13 amino acids. The germline gives CDR1 MGHRA, CDR2 YSYEKL. V shed 4 bases, J shed 5 bases, and the junction held 3 bases outside the gene matches. In DNA, the CDR3 is TGCGCCAGCAGCCTGGACAGGGAGGAGACCCAGTACTTC. As protein: CASSLDREETQYF.

The rearrangement joins TRBV28 to TRBJ1-1; 12 bases line up with TRBD1. Germline trimming cut 7 bases from V and 10 bases from J; bases unmatched to any gene: 13. The CDR3 is made up of 15 amino acids. The germline gives CDR1 MDHEN, CDR2 SYDVKM. The CDR3 loop reads CASTSFLGQGARAFF. The CDR3 coding sequence is TGTGCCAGCACCTCCTTCCTGGGACAGGGGGCGCGAGCTTTCTTT.

In DNA form, the CDR3 reads TGTGCCACCCTCCCCGGGACTAGCGGACAAGAGACCCAGTACTTC. Translation: CATLPGTSGQETQYF. V and J are TRBV11-3 and TRBJ2-5; 11 bases align to TRBD2. The J segment lost 2 bases and the V segment lost 10 bases, leaving 9 bases of the junction unmatched. The length of the CDR3 is 15 residues. The germline V gene encodes CDR1 SGHNT and CDR2 YENEEA.

This clone was picked up a small number of times. The rearrangement links TRBV6-5 to TRBJ1-5; tentative D call: TRBD1 (6 bases). CDR1 and CDR2 from the germline V gene are MNHEY and SVGAGI. The V end was cut by 7 bases, the J end by 0 bases, with 16 bases between. This CDR3 comprises 16 residues. CDR3 DNA: TGTGCCAGCACTTATCACAGGGCTGGTAGCAATCAGCCCCAGCATTTT. Amino acids: CASTYHRAGSNQPQHF.

This clone was seen more than once but under ten times. The chain combines TRBV25-1 with TRBJ2-2, with TRBD2 matching over 14 bases. The length of the CDR3 is 17 residues. J lost 4 bases, V lost 7 bases, and 8 bases had no gene match. Germline loops: CDR1 MGHDK, CDR2 SYGVNS. The CDR3, as DNA: TGTGCCAGCACCCAACAGGGACTAGCGGGAGCCACCGGGGAGCTGTTTTTT. This gives the protein CASTQQGLAGATGELFF.

This rearrangement joins TRBV5-4 to TRBJ2-5; 15 bases agree with TRBD2. The CDR3 totals 18 residues. Germline V gives CDR1 SGHNT, CDR2 YYREEE (reference sequence). The trim removed 4 bases at V and 5 bases at J, leaving 12 bases unmatched. CDR3 region: CASSQGLAGGPPAETQYF. The CDR3 bases are TGTGCCAGCAGCCAGGGACTAGCGGGAGGCCCGCCTGCGGAGACCCAGTACTTC.

This clone was counted between two and nine times. The CDR3 DNA follows: TGTGCCAGCAGCTTGGGCCTACCAGGGGAGAACACTGAAGCTTTCTTT. It specifies CASSLGLPGENTEAFF. The gene calls are TRBV5-4 and TRBJ1-1, with D perhaps matching TRBD1 (6 bases). This CDR3 region has 16 residues. The V gene's germline CDR1 is SGHNT and CDR2 YYREEE (reference sequence). Trimming stripped 0 bases from V and 1 base from J, with 13 bases between.

The rearrangement joins TRBV10-2 to TRBJ1-2; no clear D gene. Germline lookup yields CDR1 WSHSY and CDR2 SAAADI. The CDR3 runs 11 residues. V gave up 10 bases and J gave up 0 bases, with 6 bases separating them. DNA of the CDR3: TGCGCCACCAGCGCTAACTATGGCTACACCTTC. Its protein is CATSANYGYTF.

This chain connects TRBV11-2 to TRBJ2-7, with D possibly TRBD2 on 6 matching bases. The CDR3 loop spans 17 amino acids. In germline, CDR1 is SGHAT, CDR2 FQNNGV. Between the trimmed V and J ends, which lost 7 bases and 2 bases, there was a span of 24 bases. The CDR3: CASTLGRGKRRAYEQYF. The CDR3 DNA is TGTGCCAGCACCTTGGGTAGGGGCAAGAGGAGGGCCTACGAGCAGTACTTC.

The chain is built from TRBV7-9 and TRBJ1-1; 10 positions match TRBD1. Looked up from germline, CDR1 is SEHNR and CDR2 is FQNEAQ (reference sequence). V was clipped by 3 bases and J by 0 bases; unmatched bases: 4. This CDR3 spans 16 amino acids. The CDR3, as DNA: TGTGCCAGCAGCTTCGGGACAGGGGAATTGAACACTGAAGCTTTCTTT. Residues: CASSFGTGELNTEAFF.

This chain uses TRBV5-4 with TRBJ2-1; the D is unclear. V lost 6 bases and J 8 bases, leaving 15 bases between the germline ends. The germline gives CDR1 SGHNT, CDR2 YYREEE (reference sequence). This CDR3 region has 13 residues. The CDR3 nucleotides read TGTGCCAGCACCCACCCTGACTCCCATGAGCAGTTCTTC. Its protein product is CASTHPDSHEQFF.

This clone has only one observation. CDR3 amino acids: CASRPFDRTTDTQYF. The CDR3 coding sequence is TGTGCCAGCAGACCCTTCGACAGGACGACAGATACGCAGTATTTT. The chain employs TRBV6-5 and TRBJ2-3; D perhaps matches TRBD1 (6 bases). Germline-derived CDR1 and CDR2 are MNHEY and SVGAGI. The ends were cut back, 6 bases at V and 3 bases at J, with 16 bases in the middle. The CDR3 has 15 amino acids.

The chain couples TRBV10-3 to TRBJ1-2; D uncertain. V was cut by 0 bases and J by 5 bases, with 13 bases left in between. This CDR3 has 15 residues. Per germline, CDR1 ENHRY and CDR2 SYGVKD. In DNA, the CDR3 is TGTGCCATCAGTGAGTCCCCATACCCCACTTATGGCTACACCTTC. It translates to CAISESPYPTYGYTF.

This clone was counted only a few times. This chain connects TRBV15 to TRBJ1-5, with a tentative D call TRBD1 (5 bases). Germline V gene sequence: CDR1 LNHNV, CDR2 YYDKDF (reference sequence). Deletions cut 0 bases from V and 2 bases from J, with 11 bases between. The CDR3 extends over 16 amino acids. This CDR3 is CATSRDPRVGNQPQHF. CDR3 DNA: TGTGCCACCAGCAGAGACCCCAGGGTTGGCAATCAGCCCCAGCATTTT. Looking up the rest from reference TRBV15 and TRBJ1-5 gives the full variable domain: DAMVIQNPRYQVTQFGKPVTLSCSQTLNHNVMYWYQQKSSQAPKLLFHYYDKDFNNEADTPDNFQSRRPNTSFCFLDIRSPGLGDTAMYLCATSRDPRVGNQPQHFGDGTRLSIL.

The chain combines TRBV4-3 with TRBJ2-4, with TRBD1 identical over 8 bases. The V and J ends lost 0 bases and 3 bases, in that order; junction bases with no gene match: 4. The CDR3 is 16 residues long. Per the germline V gene, CDR1 is LGHNA and CDR2 is YSLEER. DNA of the CDR3: TGCGCCAGCAGCCAAGAACAGACAGGGGACAAAAACATTCAGTACTTC. It is translated as CASSQEQTGDKNIQYF.

This clone was found once. The V and J genes are TRBV6-5 and TRBJ2-1; TRBD2 aligns across 10 bases. Germline CDR1 MNHEY, CDR2 SVGAGI. V dropped 2 bases and J dropped 8; count of bases not matched to a gene: 9. The CDR3 loop spans 16 amino acids. The CDR3 loop reads CASSYTQREGRDEQFF. CDR3 DNA sequence: TGTGCCAGCAGTTACACACAGCGGGAGGGAAGGGATGAGCAGTTCTTC.

CDR3 sequence reads: CASSSRTGGRPQNGENTEAFF. Here the CDR3 DNA reads TGTGCCAGCAGTTCGAGGACAGGGGGACGGCCACAAAACGGGGAAAACACTGAAGCTTTCTTT. V and J are TRBV27 and TRBJ1-1; 10 bases fit TRBD1. Trimming at V came to 4 bases and at J to 2 bases, leaving 22 bases not matched to a gene. In germline, CDR1 is MNHEY, CDR2 SMNVEV (reference sequence). The CDR3 is made up of 21 amino acids.